Listed below are T cell receptor beta chains from one sample, sequenced in a study of identical twins. TCRdb reanalysed the 5' RACE reads using MiXCR and keeps one entry per CDR3 protein. Altogether about 530,000 distinct CDR3 sequences are present, over 12% being singletons, with the ten largest covering roughly 0.46%. These same data were also listed under a study on yellow fever vaccine responses in identical twins.

Source material: CD4+ T cells sorted from blood. The receptors were gathered from a woman aged 18 to 35 in good health. The CDR3 runs from the conserved cysteine through the conserved F or W. The order of the fields is clone size, D gene, J gene, V gene, CDR3 DNA, CDR3 protein. D genes are given only for firm matches. Expanded clones are given a class, and other clones once, few, many or no size at all.

clone_size: -; d_call: -; j_call: TRBJ2-1; v_call: TRBV5-1; cdr3_nt: TGCGCCAGCAGCCCTGGGACGCTAAACAATGAGCAGTTCTTC; cdr3_aa: CASSPGTLNNEQFF
clone_size: -; d_call: -; j_call: TRBJ1-2; v_call: TRBV12-3/TRBV12-4; cdr3_nt: TGTGCCAGCAGGAAGCAGGAAAACTATGGCTACACCTTC; cdr3_aa: CASRKQENYGYTF
clone_size: -; d_call: -; j_call: TRBJ2-3; v_call: TRBV14; cdr3_nt: TGTGCCAGCAGCCAAGATGCGGGCGTTCGAGCAAATACGCAGTATTTT; cdr3_aa: CASSQDAGVRANTQYF
clone_size: -; d_call: TRBD2; j_call: TRBJ2-3; v_call: TRBV12-3/TRBV12-4; cdr3_nt: TGTGCCAGCAGTTTAGAATTGTGGGGGGGTACAGATACGCAGTATTTT; cdr3_aa: CASSLELWGGTDTQYF
clone_size: -; d_call: -; j_call: TRBJ2-7; v_call: TRBV20-1; cdr3_nt: TGCAGTGCTAGAGATCTATACGGACAGTTCCACGAGCAGTACTTC; cdr3_aa: CSARDLYGQFHEQYF
clone_size: few; d_call: -; j_call: TRBJ2-3; v_call: TRBV3-1; cdr3_nt: TGTGCCAGCAGCCAGTCAGTTCGCACAGATACGCAGTATTTT; cdr3_aa: CASSQSVRTDTQYF
clone_size: few; d_call: -; j_call: TRBJ2-1; v_call: TRBV15; cdr3_nt: TGTGCCACCAGCTCATTGGACGGAGAGCAGTTCTTC; cdr3_aa: CATSSLDGEQFF
clone_size: -; d_call: TRBD1; j_call: TRBJ1-5; v_call: TRBV7-2; cdr3_nt: TGTGCCAGCAGCCCGGACAGGGGAGATCGTCAGCCCCAGCATTTT; cdr3_aa: CASSPDRGDRQPQHF
clone_size: -; d_call: -; j_call: TRBJ1-2; v_call: TRBV7-9; cdr3_nt: TGTGCCAGCAGCTCCTCCCGGGGACTGAGACTTGGCTACACCTTC; cdr3_aa: CASSSSRGLRLGYTF
clone_size: many; d_call: TRBD1; j_call: TRBJ1-2; v_call: TRBV12-3/TRBV12-4; cdr3_nt: TGTGCCAGCAGCCCCGGACAGGGAATGGGCTACACCTTC; cdr3_aa: CASSPGQGMGYTF
clone_size: few; d_call: -; j_call: TRBJ2-3; v_call: TRBV7-9; cdr3_nt: TGTGCCAGCAGCTTATTTGCGAGGAATACGCAGTATTTT; cdr3_aa: CASSLFARNTQYF
clone_size: few; d_call: -; j_call: TRBJ2-1; v_call: TRBV29-1; cdr3_nt: TGCAGCGTTGGGCCCCCCAAATATACAACACCCTACAATGAGCAGTTCTTC; cdr3_aa: CSVGPPKYTTPYNEQFF
clone_size: few; d_call: -; j_call: TRBJ1-6; v_call: TRBV7-3; cdr3_nt: TGTGCCAGCAGCTTAACATCTAATTCACCCCTCCACTTT; cdr3_aa: CASSLTSNSPLHF
clone_size: -; d_call: -; j_call: TRBJ1-4; v_call: TRBV12-5; cdr3_nt: TGTGCTAGTGGTTTGTTGGGGGTAGGGGCAACTAATGAAAAACTGTTTTTT; cdr3_aa: CASGLLGVGATNEKLFF
clone_size: few; d_call: -; j_call: TRBJ2-2; v_call: TRBV18; cdr3_nt: TGTGCCAGCTCACCGCCTAGTGGCACCGGGGAGCTGTTTTTT; cdr3_aa: CASSPPSGTGELFF
clone_size: -; d_call: -; j_call: TRBJ2-5; v_call: TRBV11-1; cdr3_nt: TGTGCCAGCAGACTAGCCCGGCAGGGATCGGAGACCCAGTACTTC; cdr3_aa: CASRLARQGSETQYF
clone_size: -; d_call: -; j_call: TRBJ2-3; v_call: TRBV7-7; cdr3_nt: TGTGCCAGCAGCCTCTCGGAGGGACGGGATACGCAGTATTTT; cdr3_aa: CASSLSEGRDTQYF
clone_size: few; d_call: -; j_call: TRBJ1-2; v_call: TRBV3-1; cdr3_nt: TGTGCCAGCAGCCATGAGGCCCCCTGGGATGGCTACACCTTC; cdr3_aa: CASSHEAPWDGYTF
clone_size: many; d_call: -; j_call: TRBJ2-5; v_call: TRBV12-3/TRBV12-4; cdr3_nt: TGTGCCAGCAGTTTAAGGCCCCTGGCAGACCAAGAGACCCAGTACTTC; cdr3_aa: CASSLRPLADQETQYF
clone_size: many; d_call: -; j_call: TRBJ2-7; v_call: TRBV12-3/TRBV12-4; cdr3_nt: TGTGCCAGCAGTTTAATGCAGGGTGACTACGAGCAGTACTTC; cdr3_aa: CASSLMQGDYEQYF
clone_size: many; d_call: -; j_call: TRBJ2-1; v_call: TRBV3-1; cdr3_nt: TGTGCCAGCAGCCAAGATTCAGCGGGGAGGGGGAATGAGCAGTTCTTC; cdr3_aa: CASSQDSAGRGNEQFF
clone_size: few; d_call: -; j_call: TRBJ2-7; v_call: TRBV7-2; cdr3_nt: TGTGCCAGCAGCTTCCCGGGACTCTACTACGAGCAGTACTTC; cdr3_aa: CASSFPGLYYEQYF
clone_size: -; d_call: -; j_call: TRBJ2-1; v_call: TRBV29-1; cdr3_nt: TGCAGCGTTCAACAAACCGGGACAGGGTCGGCGGGGGGTTACAATGAGCAGTTCTTC; cdr3_aa: CSVQQTGTGSAGGYNEQFF
clone_size: -; d_call: -; j_call: TRBJ1-6; v_call: TRBV20-1; cdr3_nt: TGCAGTGCTACCGTAGGGGGTAGCGGTTCACCCCTCCACTTT; cdr3_aa: CSATVGGSGSPLHF
clone_size: -; d_call: -; j_call: TRBJ2-5; v_call: TRBV7-2; cdr3_nt: TGTGCCAGCAGCTTCGGGCTAGGGACGGAGACCCAGTACTTC; cdr3_aa: CASSFGLGTETQYF
clone_size: -; d_call: TRBD2; j_call: TRBJ2-2; v_call: TRBV20-1; cdr3_nt: TGCAGTGCTAGAGTACATCCGGGACTAGCGGGAGCGTCGAAAGGGACCGGGGAGCTGTTTTTT; cdr3_aa: CSARVHPGLAGASKGTGELFF
clone_size: -; d_call: TRBD1; j_call: TRBJ2-1; v_call: TRBV12-3/TRBV12-4; cdr3_nt: TGTGCCAGCAGTCCTCACGACAGGGGTTACAATGAGCAGTTCTTC; cdr3_aa: CASSPHDRGYNEQFF
clone_size: few; d_call: TRBD2; j_call: TRBJ2-7; v_call: TRBV7-2; cdr3_nt: TGTGCCAGCACTCTATCCGGGACTAGCTCCTACGAGCAGTACTTC; cdr3_aa: CASTLSGTSSYEQYF
clone_size: few; d_call: -; j_call: TRBJ2-2; v_call: TRBV20-1; cdr3_nt: TGCAGTGCTAGAGATCCGGACAGAGGGAACACCGGGGAGCTGTTTTTT; cdr3_aa: CSARDPDRGNTGELFF
clone_size: -; d_call: -; j_call: TRBJ2-5; v_call: TRBV15; cdr3_nt: TGTGCCACCAGCAGACAAACCGGGACCGTAAAAGAGACCCAGTACTTC; cdr3_aa: CATSRQTGTVKETQYF
clone_size: few; d_call: -; j_call: TRBJ2-1; v_call: TRBV4-1; cdr3_nt: TGCGCCAGCAGCCAAGAGTACCTTGAGGGTTTCTCCTACAATGAGCAGTTCTTC; cdr3_aa: CASSQEYLEGFSYNEQFF
clone_size: -; d_call: TRBD1; j_call: TRBJ1-6; v_call: TRBV7-9; cdr3_nt: TGTGCCAGCAGTACCGGGACAGGCGGTTCACCCCTCCACTTT; cdr3_aa: CASSTGTGGSPLHF
clone_size: -; d_call: TRBD2; j_call: TRBJ2-3; v_call: TRBV20-1; cdr3_nt: TGCAGTTCACTAGCGGGCTCCACAGATACGCAGTATTTT; cdr3_aa: CSSLAGSTDTQYF
clone_size: -; d_call: -; j_call: TRBJ2-2; v_call: TRBV5-1; cdr3_nt: TGCGCCAGCAGCTTCAATTATTACACCGGGGAGCTGTTTTTT; cdr3_aa: CASSFNYYTGELFF
clone_size: few; d_call: -; j_call: TRBJ2-3; v_call: TRBV6-5; cdr3_nt: TGTGCCAGCAGTTACGGATATACGCAGTATTTT; cdr3_aa: CASSYGYTQYF
clone_size: few; d_call: -; j_call: TRBJ2-1; v_call: TRBV19; cdr3_nt: TGTGCCAGTAGTAGTCTCGGGGCAGTTTCCATCAAGGGGAATGAGCAGTTCTTC; cdr3_aa: CASSSLGAVSIKGNEQFF
clone_size: few; d_call: -; j_call: TRBJ1-1; v_call: TRBV5-1; cdr3_nt: TGCGCCAGCAGCTCCGGAGATAGGAACACTGAAGCTTTCTTT; cdr3_aa: CASSSGDRNTEAFF